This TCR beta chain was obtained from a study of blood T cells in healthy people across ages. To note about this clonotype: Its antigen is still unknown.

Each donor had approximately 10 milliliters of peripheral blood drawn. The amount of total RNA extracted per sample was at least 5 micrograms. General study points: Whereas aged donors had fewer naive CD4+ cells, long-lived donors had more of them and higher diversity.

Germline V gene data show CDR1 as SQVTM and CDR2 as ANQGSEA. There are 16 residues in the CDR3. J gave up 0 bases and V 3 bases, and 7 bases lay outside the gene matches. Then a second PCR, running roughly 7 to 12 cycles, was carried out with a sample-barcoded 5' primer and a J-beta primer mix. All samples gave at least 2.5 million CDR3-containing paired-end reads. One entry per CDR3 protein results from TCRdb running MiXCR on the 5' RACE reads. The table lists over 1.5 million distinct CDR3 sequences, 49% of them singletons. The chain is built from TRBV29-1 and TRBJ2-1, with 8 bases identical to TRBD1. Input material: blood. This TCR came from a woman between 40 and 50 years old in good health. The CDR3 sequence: CSVEDRALSSYNEQFF. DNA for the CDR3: TGCAGCGTTGAGGACAGGGCCCTTAGCTCCTACAATGAGCAGTTCTTC.